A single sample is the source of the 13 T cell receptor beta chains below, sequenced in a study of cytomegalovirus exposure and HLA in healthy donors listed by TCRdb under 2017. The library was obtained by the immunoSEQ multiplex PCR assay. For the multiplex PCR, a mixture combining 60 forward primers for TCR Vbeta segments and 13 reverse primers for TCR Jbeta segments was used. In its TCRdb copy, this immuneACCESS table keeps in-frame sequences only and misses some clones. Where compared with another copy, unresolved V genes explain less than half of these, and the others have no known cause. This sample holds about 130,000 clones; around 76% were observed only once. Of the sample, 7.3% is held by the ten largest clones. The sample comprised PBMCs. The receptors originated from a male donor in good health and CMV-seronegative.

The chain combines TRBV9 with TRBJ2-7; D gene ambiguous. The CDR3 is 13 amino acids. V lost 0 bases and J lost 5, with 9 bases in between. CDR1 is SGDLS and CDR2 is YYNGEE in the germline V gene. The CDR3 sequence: CASSVGPLDEQYF. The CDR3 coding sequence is TGTGCCAGCAGCGTAGGTCCCCTCGACGAGCAGTACTTC. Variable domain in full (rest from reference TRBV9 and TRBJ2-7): DSGVTQTPKHLITATGQRVTLRCSPRSGDLSVYWYQQSLDQGLQFLIQYYNGEERAKGNILERFSAQQFPDLHSELNLSSLELGDSALYFCASSVGPLDEQYFGPGTRLTVT.

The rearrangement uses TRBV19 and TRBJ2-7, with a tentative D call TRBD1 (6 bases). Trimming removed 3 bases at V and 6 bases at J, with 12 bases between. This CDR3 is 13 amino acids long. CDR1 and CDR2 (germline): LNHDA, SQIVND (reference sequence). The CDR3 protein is CASSIGQGTEQYF. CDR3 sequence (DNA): TGTGCCAGTAGTATCGGTCAGGGGACCGAGCAGTACTTC. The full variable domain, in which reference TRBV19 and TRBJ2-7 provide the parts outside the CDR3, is DGGITQSPKYLFRKEGQNVTLSCEQNLNHDAMYWYRQDPGQGLRLIYYSQIVNDFQKGDIAEGYSVSREKKESFPLTVTSAQKNPTAFYLCASSIGQGTEQYFGPGTRLTVT.

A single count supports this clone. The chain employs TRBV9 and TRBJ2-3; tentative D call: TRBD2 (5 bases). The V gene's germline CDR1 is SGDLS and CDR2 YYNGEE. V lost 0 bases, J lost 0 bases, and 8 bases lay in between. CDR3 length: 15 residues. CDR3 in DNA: TGTGCCAGCAGCGTAGATGGCGGGAGCACAGATACGCAGTATTTT. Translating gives CASSVDGGSTDTQYF. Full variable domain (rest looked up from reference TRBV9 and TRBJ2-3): DSGVTQTPKHLITATGQRVTLRCSPRSGDLSVYWYQQSLDQGLQFLIQYYNGEERAKGNILERFSAQQFPDLHSELNLSSLELGDSALYFCASSVDGGSTDTQYFGPGTRLTVL.

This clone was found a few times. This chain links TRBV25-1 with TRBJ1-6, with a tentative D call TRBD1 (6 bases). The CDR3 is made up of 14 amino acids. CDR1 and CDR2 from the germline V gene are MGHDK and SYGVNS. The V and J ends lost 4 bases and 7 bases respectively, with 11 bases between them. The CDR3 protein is CASSVGTRNSPLHF. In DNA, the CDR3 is TGTGCCAGCAGTGTCGGGACAAGAAATTCACCCCTCCACTTT.

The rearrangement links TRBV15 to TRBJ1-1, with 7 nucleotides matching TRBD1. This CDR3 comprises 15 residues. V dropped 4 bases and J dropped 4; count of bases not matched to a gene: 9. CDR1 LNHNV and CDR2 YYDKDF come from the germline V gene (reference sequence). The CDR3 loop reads CATSTLEGAATEAFF. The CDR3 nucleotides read TGTGCCACCAGCACCTTGGAGGGGGCAGCCACTGAAGCTTTCTTT.

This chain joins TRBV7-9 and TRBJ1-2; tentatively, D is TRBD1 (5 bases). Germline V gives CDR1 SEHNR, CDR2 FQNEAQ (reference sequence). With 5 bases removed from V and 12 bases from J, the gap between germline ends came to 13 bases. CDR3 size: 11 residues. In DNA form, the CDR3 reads TGTGCCAGCAGCCCACGACAGAGAAACACCTTC. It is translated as CASSPRQRNTF.

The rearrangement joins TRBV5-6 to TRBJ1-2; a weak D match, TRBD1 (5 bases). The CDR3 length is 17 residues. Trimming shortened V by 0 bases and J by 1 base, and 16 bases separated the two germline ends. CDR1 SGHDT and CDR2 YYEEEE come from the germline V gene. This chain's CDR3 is CASSLGQRPDRNYGYTF. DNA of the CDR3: TGTGCCAGCAGCTTGGGACAGAGACCTGACCGTAACTATGGCTACACCTTC. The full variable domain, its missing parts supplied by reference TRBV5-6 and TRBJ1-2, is DAGVTQSPTHLIKTRGQQVTLRCSPKSGHDTVSWYQQALGQGPQFIFQYYEEEERQRGNFPDRFSGHQFPNYSSELNVNALLLGDSALYLCASSLGQRPDRNYGYTFGSGTRLTVV.

The CDR3 here is CAIHRDILRESSGNTIYF. CDR3 in DNA: TGTGCCATCCACCGGGACATTCTACGAGAAAGCTCTGGAAACACCATATATTTT. The chain is built from TRBV2 and TRBJ1-3; possibly TRBD1 for D (6 bases). This CDR3 is built from 18 residues. Looked up from germline, CDR1 is SNHLY and CDR2 is FYNNEI. Trimming cost V 10 bases and J 0 bases, with 25 bases left between them.

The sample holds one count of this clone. The CDR3 region is CASSGGPVATQYF. Here the CDR3 DNA reads TGTGCCAGCAGCGGGGGCCCGGTTGCTACGCAGTATTTT. V gene TRBV7-2 combines with J gene TRBJ2-3, with a weak D call TRBD1 (6 bases). This CDR3 region has 13 residues. The germline CDR1 and CDR2 sequences are SGHTA and FQGNSA. V lost 5 bases, J lost 8 bases, and 14 bases lay in between.

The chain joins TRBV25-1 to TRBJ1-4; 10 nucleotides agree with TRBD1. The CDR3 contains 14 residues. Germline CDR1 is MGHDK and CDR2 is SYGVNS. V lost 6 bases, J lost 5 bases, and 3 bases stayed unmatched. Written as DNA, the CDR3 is TGTGCCAGCAGCTGGACAGGGGGGAATGAAAAACTGTTTTTT. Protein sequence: CASSWTGGNEKLFF.

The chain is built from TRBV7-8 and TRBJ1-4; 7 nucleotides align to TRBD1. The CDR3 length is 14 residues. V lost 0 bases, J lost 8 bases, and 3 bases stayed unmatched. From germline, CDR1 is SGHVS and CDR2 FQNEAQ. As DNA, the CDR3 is TGTGCCAGCAGCTTAGCCAAACAGGGGGAAAAACTGTTTTTT. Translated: CASSLAKQGEKLFF.

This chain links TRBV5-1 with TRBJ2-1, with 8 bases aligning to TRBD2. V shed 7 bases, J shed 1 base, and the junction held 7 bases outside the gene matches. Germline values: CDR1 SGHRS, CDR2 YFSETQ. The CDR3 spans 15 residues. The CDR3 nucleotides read TGCGCCAGCTGGGGAGGCGGGAGGTCCTACAATGAGCAGTTCTTC. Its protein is CASWGGGRSYNEQFF.

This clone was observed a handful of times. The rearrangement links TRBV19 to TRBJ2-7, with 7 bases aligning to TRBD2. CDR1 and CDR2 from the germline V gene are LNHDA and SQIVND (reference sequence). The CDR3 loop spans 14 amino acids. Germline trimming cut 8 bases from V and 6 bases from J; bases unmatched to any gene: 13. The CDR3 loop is CASRPLGGTGEQYF. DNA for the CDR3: TGTGCCAGTCGCCCGTTGGGGGGGACGGGCGAGCAGTACTTC.